This T cell receptor beta chain was profiled in a study of T cells in Graves' hyperthyroidism and ophthalmopathy. Overall study findings and caveats: A median around 6.8 months before onset, the model predicted ophthalmopathy. Expanded thyroid clonotypes (above 0.001) were mostly also found in blood.

Between the trimmed V and J ends, which lost 4 bases and 2 bases, there was a span of 15 bases. Germline V gene sequence: CDR1 SGHTA, CDR2 FQGNSA. The CDR3 sequence is 15 residues long. What was amplified from RNA transcripts were TCR beta CDR3 regions. Primed by the HTBI set, a first-round RT-PCR was run on the TCR CDR3. TCRdb used MiXCR to reprocess the multiplex PCR reads, holding one entry per CDR3 protein. The sample carries approximately 400,000 distinct CDR3 sequences, 15% to 19% recorded once. Notes on this clonotype: What it binds is unknown.

Diagnosis of hyperthyroidism was new in patients aged 18 to 65, and its duration was under 2 months. Fresh 10 ml peripheral blood yielded PBMCs. The source is a woman under 30 with Graves' hyperthyroidism. Material for sequencing was blood. The chain carries TRBV7-2 and TRBJ2-7; TRBD2 might be the D (5 bases). The DNA for the CDR3 is TGTGCCAGCAGCTCTTACTATCGGGGAGCCTACGAGCAGTACTTC. This encodes CASSSYYRGAYEQYF.